This T cell receptor beta chain was sequenced for a study of CXCR3-negative and CXCR3-positive naive CD8 T cells. Notes on this clonotype: The antigen remains undetermined.

Points from the study as a whole: Naive subsets were similarly diverse, while memory CD8+ repertoires were much less diverse. Naive CXCR3-positive cells had TRB CDR3s more hydrophobic than those of CXCR3-negative naive cells.

The TRB cDNA libraries were prepared by 5' RACE with UMI labels. TCRdb re-called the 5' RACE reads, yielding one record per CDR3 amino acid sequence without DNA. The sample data list around 80,000 distinct CDR3 sequences. Using triplicate sorts, roughly 300,000 cells were collected each time from every CD8+ T cell subset. Those CD8+ T cells considered naive were CD45RO-CCR7+CD27+CD95-. The CDR3 runs 15 residues. CDR1 and CDR2 (germline): SQVTM, ANQGSEA. The chain combines TRBV29-1 with TRBJ2-1; the TCRdb D gene call, TRBD2, has no DNA to confirm it. The receptor comes from a human donor in good health. Some clones in this sample may be carry-over from other donors' samples. The sequenced material came from naive CXCR3+ CD8+ T cells from blood. The subset is: CD45RO-CCR7+CD27+CD95- naive CD8+ T cells expressing CXCR3 (TNR3+). CDR3 sequence: CSVEVAVSSYNEQFF.